The TCR beta chain under discussion was sequenced for a study of shared clonotypes between healthy human individuals. General study points: The sole specimen, blood, was sampled, and tissue repertoires likely differ.

A remark on this clone: As yet, its antigen is unknown.

All the donors were Caucasian adults who lived in Nashville, Tennessee. The CD4+ fraction was divided into a CD45RA+ naive subset and a CD45RA-negative memory subset. The protocol was immunoSEQ multiplex PCR, while the TCRdb copy is restricted to in-frame clones and leaves out a portion. The table records about 2.4 million clones, approximately 94% of them present only once. The sequenced sample consisted of naive CD4+ T cells from PBMCs. Subset in this sample: CD45RA+ positively selected. The sequence came from a man aged 18-30 years in good health. Some clones in this sample may be carry-over from other donors' samples.

The CDR3 nucleotides are TGCGCCAGCAGTCAAAACCAGGGTAAAGGACCCGGCAAAAACATTCAGTACTTC. Amino acid sequence: CASSQNQGKGPGKNIQYF. The chain has TRBV23-1 and TRBJ2-4; weak D call: TRBD1 (5 bases). TRBV23-1 is assigned to the ORF class and has an uncertain function. The CDR3 is 18 amino acids. The V end lost 2 bases, the J end lost 3 bases, and 20 bases lay between the germline ends.